These 3 T cell receptor beta chains were all obtained from the same sample, sequenced in a study of T cell changes during pregnancy in multiple sclerosis. Data came from immunoSEQ multiplex PCR; TCRdb stores just in-frame clones and leaves some out. This sample has some 76,000 clones, with approximately 91% found just once. Sequencing was performed on CD4+ T cells from peripheral blood mononuclear cells, taken after pregnancy. These receptors came from a female donor with multiple sclerosis, enrolled in a pregnancy study.

The chain employs TRBV5-6 and TRBJ2-1, with 8 nucleotides matching TRBD2. The V segment lost 4 bases and the J segment 5 bases; nucleotides outside the gene matches: 11. The CDR3 is 16 amino acids. The germline V gene has CDR1 SGHDT and CDR2 YYEEEE. The CDR3 region is CASSPAGAAINNEQFF. CDR3 sequence (DNA): TGTGCCAGCAGCCCAGCGGGGGCCGCAATTAACAATGAGCAGTTCTTC.

The gene calls are TRBV11-2 and TRBJ2-5, with D possibly TRBD1 on 5 matching bases. Trimming pared 1 base from V and 0 bases from J, leaving 9 bases between. Germline V CDR1 and CDR2: SGHAT, FQNNGV. The CDR3 runs to 15 residues. The DNA of the CDR3 is TGTGCCAGCAGCTTAGCCAGGGCGTACCAAGAGACCCAGTACTTC. Protein: CASSLARAYQETQYF.

This clone was seen once. The chain is built from TRBV6-6 and TRBJ2-2, with D possibly matching TRBD2 (6 bases). The germline V and J ends were trimmed by 10 bases and 8 bases, with 20 bases remaining between them. This CDR3 contains 14 residues. Germline-derived CDR1 and CDR2 are MNHNY and SVGAGI (reference sequence). The CDR3 nucleotides read TGTGCCACTACTTGGCGGGGACGACCGGGGGAGCTGTTTTTT. Protein: CATTWRGRPGELFF.